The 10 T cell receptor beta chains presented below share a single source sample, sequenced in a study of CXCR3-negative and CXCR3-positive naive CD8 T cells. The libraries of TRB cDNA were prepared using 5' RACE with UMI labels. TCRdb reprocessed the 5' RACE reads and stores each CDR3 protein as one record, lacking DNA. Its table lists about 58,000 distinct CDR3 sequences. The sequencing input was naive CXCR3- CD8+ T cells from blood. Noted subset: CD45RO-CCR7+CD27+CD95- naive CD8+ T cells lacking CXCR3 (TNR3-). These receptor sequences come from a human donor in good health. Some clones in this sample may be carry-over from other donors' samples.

The CDR3 protein is CASSNRVQETQYF. The chain employs TRBV7-9 and TRBJ2-5. The CDR3 runs 13 residues. CDR1 is SEHNR, CDR2 FQNEAQ, per germline (reference sequence).

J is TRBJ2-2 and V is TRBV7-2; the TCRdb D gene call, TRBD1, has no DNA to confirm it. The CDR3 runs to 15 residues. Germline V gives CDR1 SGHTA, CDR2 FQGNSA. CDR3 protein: CASSLILSGAGELFF. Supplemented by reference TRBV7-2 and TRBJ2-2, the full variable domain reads GAGVSQSPSNKVTEKGKDVELRCDPISGHTALYWYRQSLGQGLEFLIYFQGNSAPDKSGLPSDRFSAERTGGSVSTLTIQRTQQEDSAVYLCASSLILSGAGELFFGEGSRLTVL.

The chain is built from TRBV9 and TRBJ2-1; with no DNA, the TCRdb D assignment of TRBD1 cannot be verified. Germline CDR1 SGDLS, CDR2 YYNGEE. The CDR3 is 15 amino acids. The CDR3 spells CASSDGGGLHNEQFF.

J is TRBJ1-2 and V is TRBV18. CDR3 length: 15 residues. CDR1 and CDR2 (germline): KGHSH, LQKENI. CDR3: CASSPPLGEPDGYTF.

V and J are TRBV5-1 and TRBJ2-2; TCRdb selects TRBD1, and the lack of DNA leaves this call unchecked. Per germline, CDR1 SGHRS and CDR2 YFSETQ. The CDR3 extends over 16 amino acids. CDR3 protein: CASLAEAGVWTGELFF.

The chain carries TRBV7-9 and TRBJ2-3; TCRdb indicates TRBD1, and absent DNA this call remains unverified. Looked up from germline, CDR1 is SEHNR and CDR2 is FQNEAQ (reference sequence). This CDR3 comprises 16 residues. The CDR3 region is CASSLARGQVVDTQYF.

The CDR3 loop is CASSLIGNEQFF. The J gene is TRBJ2-1, the V gene TRBV12-3 or TRBV12-4. The length of the CDR3 is 12 residues.

CDR3 loop: CASSSPGSETQYF. The chain has TRBV5-1 and TRBJ2-5; TCRdb selects TRBD1, and the lack of DNA leaves this call unchecked. CDR1 is SGHRS, CDR2 YFSETQ, per germline. CDR3 length equals 13 residues.

The CDR3 spells CASTQTGGNYGYTF. The V gene is TRBV27, the J gene TRBJ1-2; TCRdb calls TRBD1, which cannot be checked without DNA. The CDR3 spans 14 residues. Germline CDR1 reads MNHEY; CDR2 reads SMNVEV (reference sequence).

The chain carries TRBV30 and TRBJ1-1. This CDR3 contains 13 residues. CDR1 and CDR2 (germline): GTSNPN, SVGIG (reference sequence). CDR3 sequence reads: CAWSVDLNTEAFF.